Presented here are 29 T cell receptor beta chains from one specimen sequenced in a study of blood T cell repertoires in COVID-19. Sequencing was performed with immunoSEQ multiplex PCR; in TCRdb, only in-frame clones are kept and a portion is missing. The sample has about 82,000 clones, about 80% seen once. The sample consisted of peripheral blood. The receptor set was obtained from a woman aged 40 to 55 with active or convalescent COVID-19.

This clone appeared a single time. The rearrangement links TRBV2 to TRBJ1-5; a possible D gene is TRBD1 (5 bases). Trimming stripped 3 bases from V and 0 bases from J, with 9 bases between. The CDR3 runs 15 residues. Germline CDR1 and CDR2: SNHLY and FYNNEI. In DNA, the CDR3 is TGTGCCAGCAGTGACCAGGGACTTAGCAATCAGCCCCAGCATTTT. Translating it yields CASSDQGLSNQPQHF.

V is TRBV6-6 and J is TRBJ2-2; no firm D call. This CDR3 spans 13 amino acids. Trimming cost V 2 bases and J 6 bases, with 7 bases left between them. Germline CDR1 MNHNY, CDR2 SVGAGI (reference sequence). CDR3 DNA: TGTGCCAGCAGTTACGCAGCGTCCGGGGAGCTGTTTTTT. Translating gives CASSYAASGELFF.

The chain combines TRBV7-3 with TRBJ1-6; 8 bases line up with TRBD1. Germline V gene data show CDR1 as SGHTA and CDR2 as FQGTGA. This CDR3 contains 18 residues. J gave up 7 bases and V 2 bases, and 13 bases lay outside the gene matches. CDR3 in DNA: TGTGCCAGCAGCTTACTCCCTCATATGGGACAGGTCAATTCACCCCTCCACTTT. Protein product: CASSLLPHMGQVNSPLHF.

This clone was observed at least ten times. This rearrangement joins TRBV24-1 to TRBJ2-3; 10 bases map to TRBD1. Trimming took 2 bases from V and 2 from J; bases not matched to a gene: 6. Germline CDR1 reads KGHDR; CDR2 reads SFDVKD. CDR3 length: 17 residues. The CDR3 nucleotides read TGTGCCACCAGTGATTGGGGACAGGGGATATTCACAGATACGCAGTATTTT. Translation: CATSDWGQGIFTDTQYF.

J is TRBJ1-3 and V is TRBV7-9; D ambiguous. The V and J ends lost 5 bases and 2 bases respectively, with 16 bases between them. CDR1 and CDR2 from the germline V gene are SEHNR and FQNEAQ (reference sequence). The CDR3 has 16 residues. Here the CDR3 DNA reads TGTGCCAGCAGCCAGGAACCGTTTCTACCTGGAAACACCATATATTTT. Amino acids: CASSQEPFLPGNTIYF.

The rearrangement joins TRBV19 to TRBJ1-6; D gene ambiguous. Germline V CDR1 and CDR2: LNHDA, SQIVND (reference sequence). Deletions cut 6 bases from V and 0 bases from J, with 9 bases between. The CDR3 spans 15 residues. The CDR3 DNA is TGTGCCAGTAGCAGTCTAGGCTCCTATAATTCACCCCTCCACTTT. This sequence encodes CASSSLGSYNSPLHF.

This chain connects TRBV6-2 or TRBV6-3 to TRBJ2-7; D possibly corresponds to TRBD2 (6 bases). The CDR3 contains 13 residues. Germline CDR1 MNHEY, CDR2 SVGEGT. V dropped 2 bases and J dropped 2 bases, with 7 bases sitting between them. In DNA form, the CDR3 reads TGTGCCAGCAGTTACGGAGGGCCCTACGAGCAGTACTTC. This codes for CASSYGGPYEQYF.

The chain has TRBV7-2 and TRBJ1-6; 7 positions agree with TRBD1. V lost 1 base and J lost 0; bases outside the gene matches: 6. The germline V gene encodes CDR1 SGHTA and CDR2 FQGNSA. The CDR3 sequence is 18 residues long. The CDR3 DNA reads TGTGCCAGCAGCTTAGGGGGACAGAGCCACTCCTATAATTCACCCCTCCACTTT. Translating it yields CASSLGGQSHSYNSPLHF.

The V gene is TRBV6-4, the J gene TRBJ1-2; D gene uncertain. The length of the CDR3 is 14 residues. CDR1 and CDR2 (germline): MRHNA, SNTAGT. Trimming removed 4 bases from V and 4 bases from J, with 13 bases in between. DNA of the CDR3: TGTGCCAGCAGTGCGGGTGGCGGTTCCTATGGCTACACCTTC. Translated, it gives CASSAGGGSYGYTF.

V and J are TRBV28 and TRBJ2-7; 10 nucleotides agree with TRBD1. The CDR3 runs to 14 residues. V lost 2 bases, J lost 9 bases, and 7 bases stayed unmatched. CDR1 and CDR2 from the germline V gene are MDHEN and SYDVKM. The CDR3 loop is CASSLGDRGVVQYF. CDR3 nucleotides: TGTGCCAGCAGTTTAGGGGACAGGGGAGTGGTGCAGTACTTC.

V and J are TRBV19 and TRBJ1-6; TRBD1 aligns across 7 bases. Germline V CDR1 and CDR2: LNHDA, SQIVND (reference sequence). The trim removed 10 bases at V and 7 bases at J, leaving 7 bases unmatched. This CDR3 has 13 residues. The CDR3 DNA follows: TGTGCCACCGCCGGGACAGAAAATTCACCCCTCCACTTT. It encodes CATAGTENSPLHF.

The chain recombines TRBV24-1 with TRBJ2-3; TRBD1 is a possible D gene (6 bases). The V end was cut by 4 bases, the J end by 4 bases, with 20 bases between. Germline-derived CDR1 and CDR2 are KGHDR and SFDVKD. The CDR3 length is 17 residues. The DNA for the CDR3 is TGTGCCACCAGTGACCCCTCTAGGGGGAGTTCCCCAGATACGCAGTATTTT. It specifies CATSDPSRGSSPDTQYF.

The gene calls are TRBV28 and TRBJ1-4; TRBD1 is a possible D gene (6 bases). Trimming stripped 7 bases from V and 4 bases from J, with 10 bases between. CDR3 length equals 13 residues. Germline V gives CDR1 MDHEN, CDR2 SYDVKM. CDR3 sequence: CASKQGFNEKLFF. The CDR3 DNA follows: TGTGCCAGCAAACAGGGATTTAATGAAAAACTGTTTTTT.

This sequence joins TRBV10-3 and TRBJ1-2; maybe TRBD1 (6 bases). The CDR3 has 13 amino acids. Trimming removed 10 bases from V and 4 bases from J, with 16 bases in between. Per the germline V gene, CDR1 is ENHRY and CDR2 is SYGVKD. The CDR3: CATKQGGGYGYTF. The DNA of the CDR3 is TGTGCCACCAAACAGGGAGGGGGCTATGGCTACACCTTC.

Only a few counts were recorded for this clone. This CDR3 is also generated by other DNA sequences in the sample. This chain links TRBV7-9 with TRBJ1-1, with D tentatively TRBD1 (6 bases). Germline loops: CDR1 SEHNR, CDR2 FQNEAQ (reference sequence). The V gene lost 1 base and the J gene lost 11 bases, with 8 bases spanning the gap. CDR3 length equals 11 residues. The CDR3 region is CASSLEQGAFF. The CDR3 DNA reads TGTGCCAGCAGCTTAGAACAGGGCGCTTTCTTT.

Here the CDR3 DNA reads TGTGCCAGCAGCTCCGGACTAGCGGTAGGCAATGAGCAGTTCTTC. It translates to CASSSGLAVGNEQFF. The chain has TRBV7-8 and TRBJ2-1; 10 nucleotides agree with TRBD2. CDR3 length equals 15 residues. Unmatched junction bases numbered 6, after V lost 4 bases and J lost 6 bases. The germline V gene has CDR1 SGHVS and CDR2 FQNEAQ.

The chain has TRBV18 and TRBJ1-2, with 8 bases aligning to TRBD1. Germline loops: CDR1 KGHSH, CDR2 LQKENI. The CDR3 length is 16 residues. Unmatched junction bases numbered 6, after V lost 0 bases and J lost 3 bases. The DNA for the CDR3 is TGTGCCAGCTCACCACCTTTACGGACAGGGTACTATGGCTACACCTTC. Amino acid sequence: CASSPPLRTGYYGYTF. Variable domain in full (rest from reference TRBV18 and TRBJ1-2): NAGVMQNPRHLVRRRGQEARLRCSPMKGHSHVYWYRQLPEEGLKFMVYLQKENIIDESGMPKERFSAEFPKEGPSILRIQQVVRGDSAAYFCASSPPLRTGYYGYTFGSGTRLTVV.

This chain connects TRBV27 to TRBJ2-5, with 8 bases lining up with TRBD1. The CDR3 has 14 amino acids. J gave up 1 base and V 5 bases, and 3 bases lay outside the gene matches. Germline lookup yields CDR1 MNHEY and CDR2 SMNVEV (reference sequence). CDR3 sequence reads: CASSGGTGQETQYF. The CDR3, as DNA: TGTGCCAGCAGTGGCGGGACAGGCCAAGAGACCCAGTACTTC.

The chain is built from TRBV24-1 and TRBJ1-5, with TRBD1 matching 7 bases. The germline CDR1 and CDR2 sequences are KGHDR and SFDVKD. There are 17 residues in the CDR3. Germline trimming cut 7 bases from V and 4 bases from J; bases unmatched to any gene: 15. CDR3 sequence: CATRQTGSTGPNQPQHF. Here the CDR3 DNA reads TGTGCCACCAGACAGACAGGGAGTACCGGACCTAATCAGCCCCAGCATTTT.

At least ten counts were recorded for this clone. The V and J genes are TRBV10-3 and TRBJ2-7, with 9 bases identical to TRBD2. The ends lost 6 bases at V and 3 bases at J; junction bases unmatched: 6. This CDR3 is built from 14 residues. Germline CDR1 and CDR2: ENHRY and SYGVKD. The CDR3 DNA is TGTGCCATCAGAGGTTCTAGCGGGGTCTACGAGCAGTACTTC. Translating it yields CAIRGSSGVYEQYF.

This chain links TRBV5-6 with TRBJ2-7, with TRBD2 as a possible D gene (5 bases). Germline CDR1 is SGHDT and CDR2 is YYEEEE. The length of the CDR3 is 14 residues. V shed 4 bases and J shed 3 bases, with 14 bases lying between them. This chain's CDR3 is CASSLGGAFYEQYF. The CDR3 region has the DNA TGTGCCAGCAGCCTCGGAGGAGCCTTCTACGAGCAGTACTTC.

This clone occurred once. This chain links TRBV4-1 with TRBJ1-2, with 11 nucleotides matching TRBD1. V gave up 0 bases and J gave up 7 bases; unmatched junction bases: 10. CDR3 length: 17 amino acids. Germline CDR1 reads MGHRA; CDR2 reads YSYEKL. CDR3 in amino acids: CASSQEANGQGAAGYTF. In nucleotides, the CDR3 is TGCGCCAGCAGCCAAGAAGCCAACGGACAGGGGGCGGCTGGCTACACCTTC.

The chain has TRBV29-1 and TRBJ2-1, with D hard to call. V dropped 2 bases and J dropped 3 bases, with 26 bases sitting between them. Germline V lookup: CDR1 SQVTM, CDR2 ANQGSEA. This CDR3 comprises 19 residues. In DNA, the CDR3 is TGCAGCGTTGAACCGCAATCCTATGCAGGCGACATTTACTACAATGAGCAGTTCTTC. Translated: CSVEPQSYAGDIYYNEQFF.

V usage is TRBV7-2 and J usage is TRBJ2-1; D not certain. This CDR3 region has 14 residues. Trimming took 1 base from V and 5 from J, leaving 9 bases between them. Germline values: CDR1 SGHTA, CDR2 FQGNSA. CDR3 loop: CASSLGRLDNEQFF. Written as DNA, the CDR3 is TGTGCCAGCAGCTTAGGGAGATTGGACAATGAGCAGTTCTTC.

The chain is built from TRBV2 and TRBJ2-2, with 10 bases aligning to TRBD1. Germline V CDR1 and CDR2: SNHLY, FYNNEI. The V gene end was trimmed by 6 bases and the J gene end by 4 bases; junction bases not matched to a gene: 5. CDR3 length: 15 amino acids. The CDR3 bases are TGTGCCAGCAGAGTGGACAGGGGGGGCACCGGGGAGCTGTTTTTT. This translates into CASRVDRGGTGELFF.

The chain links TRBV11-3 to TRBJ2-1, with 8 bases lining up with TRBD1. CDR1 and CDR2 (germline): SGHNT, YENEEA. Trimming cost V 3 bases and J 4 bases; bases outside gene matches: 2. The CDR3 has 14 amino acids. The CDR3 region is CASSFGQGYNEQFF. In DNA form, the CDR3 reads TGTGCCAGCAGCTTTGGACAGGGATACAATGAGCAGTTCTTC.

The chain recombines TRBV18 with TRBJ2-5, with D tentatively TRBD1 (5 bases). There are 13 residues in the CDR3. The germline CDR1 and CDR2 sequences are KGHSH and LQKENI. With 4 bases removed from V and 1 base from J, the gap between germline ends came to 7 bases. The CDR3 DNA sequence: TGTGCCAGCTCACAGGGGTCCCAAGAGACCCAGTACTTC. Its protein is CASSQGSQETQYF.

This clone is a singleton in its sample. The gene calls are TRBV6-5 and TRBJ1-1, with a possible D match to TRBD1 (6 bases). Germline values: CDR1 MNHEY, CDR2 SVGAGI. This CDR3 has 13 residues. The V end was cut by 4 bases, the J end by 1 base, with 7 bases between. The CDR3 sequence is CASSSTGNTEAFF. The CDR3 DNA is TGTGCCAGCAGTTCGACAGGGAACACTGAAGCTTTCTTT.

The CDR3 DNA follows: TGTGCCAGCAGCTTAGGACTAGACACAGATACGCAGTATTTT. Translated, it gives CASSLGLDTDTQYF. The chain couples TRBV7-9 to TRBJ2-3; maybe TRBD2 (6 bases). Trimming left V 1 base short and J 2 bases short, with 7 bases between. This CDR3 is 14 amino acids long. Per germline, CDR1 SEHNR and CDR2 FQNEAQ (reference sequence). The entire variable domain, with the rest obtained from reference TRBV7-9 and TRBJ2-3, is as follows: DTGVSQNPRHKITKRGQNVTFRCDPISEHNRLYWYRQTLGQGPEFLTYFQNEAQLEKSRLLSDRFSAERPKGSFSTLEIQRTEQGDSAMYLCASSLGLDTDTQYFGPGTRLTVL.